This T cell receptor beta chain was identified in a study of CD4 T cells in relation to SARS-CoV-2 and coronaviruses. Concerning this clone itself: Its antigen is not known.

Method: immunoSEQ multiplex PCR; TCRdb's copy keeps in-frame clones and lacks some. The sample has about 36,000 clones; approximately 80% are singletons. The CDR3 is made up of 15 amino acids. Trimming cost V 1 base and J 13 bases; bases outside gene matches: 9. Looked up from germline, CDR1 is LNHDA and CDR2 is SQIVND (reference sequence). Sample: memory CD4+ T cells from PBMCs, cultured in vitro. This chain uses TRBV19 with TRBJ2-1, with 11 bases fitting TRBD2. The TCR sequence derives from an adult with COVID-19. CDR3 nucleotides: TGTGCCAGTAGTATAGGTAGCGGGAGGGCCCTCACCCAGTTCTTC. Its protein product is CASSIGSGRALTQFF. Complete variable domain (other parts from reference TRBV19 and TRBJ2-1): DGGITQSPKYLFRKEGQNVTLSCEQNLNHDAMYWYRQDPGQGLRLIYYSQIVNDFQKGDIAEGYSVSREKKESFPLTVTSAQKNPTAFYLCASSIGSGRALTQFFGPGTRLTVL.